The 25 T cell receptor beta chains below all came from one sample that was sequenced in a study of shared clonotypes between healthy human individuals. Sequencing used immunoSEQ multiplex PCR; TCRdb keeps in-frame clones, though not all of them. The sample lists 2,100,000 or so clones; 90% to 97% were seen once. The sample taken for sequencing was naive CD4+ T cells sorted from blood. Specified subset: CD45RA+ positively selected. These receptors were collected from a man younger than 30 in good health.

The rearrangement joins TRBV7-2 to TRBJ2-2; 8 bases agree with TRBD2. This CDR3 comprises 17 residues. The ends lost 0 bases at V and 6 bases at J; junction bases unmatched: 9. Germline V gene data show CDR1 as SGHTA and CDR2 as FQGNSA. The CDR3 DNA is TGTGCCAGCAGCTTAGCGCTGTCCAGCGGGGGACCCGGGGAGCTGTTTTTT. Translating gives CASSLALSSGGPGELFF. Supplemented by reference TRBV7-2 and TRBJ2-2, the full variable domain reads GAGVSQSPSNKVTEKGKDVELRCDPISGHTALYWYRQSLGQGLEFLIYFQGNSAPDKSGLPSDRFSAERTGGSVSTLTIQRTQQEDSAVYLCASSLALSSGGPGELFFGEGSRLTVL.

V gene TRBV10-3 combines with J gene TRBJ2-2; D unclear. The CDR3 is 16 amino acids. Germline-derived CDR1 and CDR2 are ENHRY and SYGVKD. V was trimmed by 4 bases and J by 0 bases, leaving 12 bases between them. The CDR3 nucleotides are TGTGCCATCAGTGCCCTAATCATTGCGAACACCGGGGAGCTGTTTTTT. It is translated as CAISALIIANTGELFF.

This clone was recorded only once. This rearrangement joins TRBV7-8 to TRBJ1-1, with unresolved D. Germline lookup yields CDR1 SGHVS and CDR2 FQNEAQ. V was clipped by 3 bases and J by 7 bases, with 12 bases between them. The CDR3 consists of 13 residues. The CDR3 loop is CASSLGMSLEAFF. The DNA for the CDR3 is TGTGCCAGCAGCTTGGGTATGAGCCTTGAAGCTTTCTTT.

With regard to this clone: The same CDR3 also results from other DNA sequences found in this sample. The chain joins TRBV10-3 to TRBJ1-3; no reliable D call. The CDR3 is made up of 13 amino acids. V was clipped by 5 bases and J by 0 bases, with 5 bases between them. Germline assignment: CDR1 ENHRY and CDR2 SYGVKD. The CDR3 protein is CAISQVSGNTIYF. The CDR3 coding sequence is TGTGCCATCAGTCAGGTCTCTGGAAACACCATATATTTT.

A note on this clone: The same CDR3 can be traced to other DNA sequences in this sample. J is TRBJ2-7 and V is TRBV18; D gene ambiguous. In germline, CDR1 is KGHSH, CDR2 LQKENI. This CDR3 spans 14 amino acids. The V and J ends lost 3 bases and 0 bases respectively, with 9 bases between them. The CDR3 DNA sequence: TGTGCCAGCTCACCTCTTCCCAGCTCCTACGAGCAGTACTTC. Protein product: CASSPLPSSYEQYF.

In this sample, this clone turned up once. The V and J genes are TRBV4-2 and TRBJ1-5; D not certain. From germline, CDR1 is LGHNA and CDR2 YNFKEQ. Trimming took 0 bases from V and 7 from J, leaving 10 bases between them. The length of the CDR3 is 14 residues. CDR3 sequence: CASSQEDRFQPQHF. CDR3 nucleotide sequence: TGTGCCAGCAGCCAAGAGGATAGGTTCCAGCCCCAGCATTTT.

To note about this clone: Other DNA sequences within the sample encode an identical CDR3. V is TRBV7-2 and J is TRBJ2-7; 7 nucleotides match TRBD2. Germline CDR1 and CDR2: SGHTA and FQGNSA. The V segment lost 0 bases and the J segment 2 bases; nucleotides outside the gene matches: 1. The length of the CDR3 is 14 residues. CDR3 in amino acids: CASSLAGGAYEQYF. The CDR3 DNA reads TGTGCCAGCAGCTTAGCGGGGGGGGCCTACGAGCAGTACTTC.

This clone has just one count. DNA for the CDR3: TGTGCCAGTAGTATCCGGGGGCTCAGTAATGAAAAACTGTTTTTT. This sequence encodes CASSIRGLSNEKLFF. The rearrangement joins TRBV19 to TRBJ1-4, with D possibly matching TRBD1 (6 bases). Trimming cost V 3 bases and J 4 bases, with 12 bases left between them. The germline CDR1 and CDR2 sequences are LNHDA and SQIVND (reference sequence). This CDR3 comprises 15 residues.

A single count supports this clone. This chain connects TRBV18 to TRBJ2-7, with unresolved D. The V gene lost 4 bases and the J gene lost 4 bases, with 8 bases spanning the gap. This CDR3 has 12 amino acids. Germline CDR1 KGHSH, CDR2 LQKENI. The CDR3: CASSLGYYEQYF. The CDR3 region has the DNA TGTGCCAGCTCACTCGGATATTACGAGCAGTACTTC. The full variable domain, in which reference TRBV18 and TRBJ2-7 provide the parts outside the CDR3, is NAGVMQNPRHLVRRRGQEARLRCSPMKGHSHVYWYRQLPEEGLKFMVYLQKENIIDESGMPKERFSAEFPKEGPSILRIQQVVRGDSAAYFCASSLGYYEQYFGPGTRLTVT.

The V and J genes are TRBV10-3 and TRBJ1-1; D gene uncertain. Trimming removed 2 bases from V and 4 bases from J, with 14 bases in between. The CDR3 consists of 15 residues. From germline, CDR1 is ENHRY and CDR2 SYGVKD. The CDR3 nucleotides are TGTGCCATCAGTGAGCTACCGGGGAGGACCACTGAAGCTTTCTTT. Translating gives CAISELPGRTTEAFF.

This clone was counted a single time. The chain couples TRBV27 to TRBJ2-2, with D perhaps TRBD1 (5 bases). This CDR3 has 15 amino acids. Trimming removed 2 bases from V and 4 bases from J, with 11 bases in between. Germline values: CDR1 MNHEY, CDR2 SMNVEV (reference sequence). The CDR3: CASSLGQGSTGELFF. CDR3 sequence (DNA): TGTGCCAGCAGTTTAGGGCAGGGTAGCACCGGGGAGCTGTTTTTT.

This clone was detected once. This chain uses TRBV13 with TRBJ1-2; D is perhaps TRBD1 (5 bases). The ends were cut back, 7 bases at V and 6 bases at J, with 30 bases in the middle. The CDR3 spans 18 residues. The germline gives CDR1 PRHDT, CDR2 FYEKMQ (reference sequence). CDR3 coding DNA: TGTGCCAGCATCATTACCTACTCTTCTACGGGGACCGAGGATGGCTACACCTTC. Encoded protein: CASIITYSSTGTEDGYTF.

The rearrangement joins TRBV6-6 to TRBJ2-7; D unclear. Trimming shortened V by 4 bases and J by 5 bases, and 15 bases separated the two germline ends. CDR3 length equals 14 residues. Looked up from germline, CDR1 is MNHNY and CDR2 is SVGAGI (reference sequence). The CDR3 coding sequence is TGTGCCAGCAGTTCCTCAAGGAGCTTGCACGAGCAGTACTTC. Its protein is CASSSSRSLHEQYF.

This chain joins TRBV7-9 and TRBJ1-1, with D perhaps TRBD1 (6 bases). Germline V gene sequence: CDR1 SEHNR, CDR2 FQNEAQ (reference sequence). The CDR3 spans 14 residues. The V and J ends lost 4 bases and 3 bases respectively, with 12 bases between them. The CDR3 sequence is CASSSGGGDTEAFF. CDR3 DNA sequence: TGTGCCAGCAGCTCCGGGGGCGGGGACACTGAAGCTTTCTTT.

The chain couples TRBV6-5 to TRBJ1-5; D is ambiguous. This CDR3 has 13 amino acids. Germline V CDR1 and CDR2: MNHEY, SVGAGI. V lost 5 bases, J lost 2 bases, and 7 bases lay in between. The CDR3 reads CASSNTGNQPQHF. For the CDR3, the DNA is TGTGCCAGCAGTAACACAGGCAATCAGCCCCAGCATTTT.

As concerns this clone: This sample also contains other DNA sequences that code for the same CDR3. The V gene is TRBV9, the J gene TRBJ2-5; 7 bases fit TRBD1. CDR3 length: 15 residues. Germline V gives CDR1 SGDLS, CDR2 YYNGEE. J gave up 1 base and V 0 bases, and 3 bases lay outside the gene matches. The CDR3 DNA sequence: TGTGCCAGCAGCGTAGCAGGGGGATCCCAAGAGACCCAGTACTTC. It is translated as CASSVAGGSQETQYF.

The genes are TRBV18 and TRBJ1-1; TRBD1 matches at 7 bases. CDR3 size: 16 residues. After removal of 6 bases from V and 1 base from J, the junction contained 11 bases not matched to a gene. Germline V gene lookup returns CDR1 KGHSH and CDR2 LQKENI. CDR3: CASSRRQGGTNTEAFF. The CDR3 region has the DNA TGTGCCAGCTCCCGACGACAGGGAGGGACGAACACTGAAGCTTTCTTT.

The chain joins TRBV5-1 to TRBJ2-3; 10 bases are shared with TRBD2. The length of the CDR3 is 16 residues. Germline CDR1 SGHRS, CDR2 YFSETQ. Trimming at V came to 10 bases and at J to 0 bases, leaving 11 bases not matched to a gene. The CDR3 DNA follows: TGCGCCTCGGGGCTAGCGGGAGCTCAAAGCACAGATACGCAGTATTTT. This translates into CASGLAGAQSTDTQYF. The variable domain in full, with the rest retrieved from reference TRBV5-1 and TRBJ2-3, is KAGVTQTPRYLIKTRGQQVTLSCSPISGHRSVSWYQQTPGQGLQFLFEYFSETQRNKGNFPGRFSGRQFSNSRSEMNVSTLELGDSALYLCASGLAGAQSTDTQYFGPGTRLTVL.

This clone was seen just once. The chain is built from TRBV7-2 and TRBJ1-4, with 10 bases matching TRBD1. The CDR3 contains 15 residues. CDR1 SGHTA and CDR2 FQGNSA come from the germline V gene. The V and J ends lost 5 bases and 4 bases, in that order; junction bases with no gene match: 4. The CDR3 DNA reads TGTGCCAGCAGCCCGCGGACAGGGGGTAATGAAAAACTGTTTTTT. Translation: CASSPRTGGNEKLFF. Drawing the rest from reference TRBV7-2 and TRBJ1-4, the complete variable domain is GAGVSQSPSNKVTEKGKDVELRCDPISGHTALYWYRQSLGQGLEFLIYFQGNSAPDKSGLPSDRFSAERTGGSVSTLTIQRTQQEDSAVYLCASSPRTGGNEKLFFGSGTQLSVL.

This chain links TRBV5-1 with TRBJ2-3; 8 nucleotides line up with TRBD1. The germline V gene encodes CDR1 SGHRS and CDR2 YFSETQ. The CDR3 runs 15 residues. J lost 7 bases, V lost 4 bases, and 11 bases had no gene match. CDR3 coding DNA: TGCGCCAGCAGCCCGGAGACAGGGGCGGGAAATACGCAGTATTTT. The encoded protein is CASSPETGAGNTQYF.

V gene TRBV2 combines with J gene TRBJ2-7; D possibly corresponds to TRBD2 (5 bases). Trimming took off 0 bases at V and 0 bases at J, with 12 bases between the two ends. CDR1 and CDR2 from the germline V gene are SNHLY and FYNNEI. This CDR3 region has 16 residues. Here the CDR3 reads CASSEARTQSSYEQYF. The DNA for the CDR3 is TGTGCCAGCAGTGAAGCTCGGACTCAAAGCTCCTACGAGCAGTACTTC.

A remark on this clone: Other DNA sequences within the sample encode an identical CDR3. V is TRBV10-3 and J is TRBJ2-1; 9 bases match TRBD2. The CDR3 is 15 residues long. V shed 4 bases, J shed 2 bases, and the junction held 3 bases outside the gene matches. CDR1 ENHRY and CDR2 SYGVKD come from the germline V gene. CDR3 bases: TGTGCCATCAGTGCAAGCGGGGGGCCCTACAATGAGCAGTTCTTC. This encodes CAISASGGPYNEQFF.

The V and J genes are TRBV5-4 and TRBJ2-5, with 7 positions matching TRBD2. Germline V lookup: CDR1 SGHNT, CDR2 YYREEE (reference sequence). V was pared by 4 bases and J by 3 bases, with 9 bases of the junction left unmatched. This CDR3 contains 15 residues. The CDR3 region has the DNA TGTGCCAGCAGCCCTGGCCTCCGGGGGGAAGAGACCCAGTACTTC. Its translation: CASSPGLRGEETQYF.

The chain joins TRBV29-1 to TRBJ2-7, with TRBD2 matching over 7 bases. The CDR3 is 11 amino acids. Germline V CDR1 and CDR2: SQVTM, ANQGSEA. V was clipped by 7 bases and J by 2 bases; unmatched bases: 2. As DNA, the CDR3 is TGCAGCGCCCGGGAGGCCTACGAGCAGTACTTC. Translated: CSAREAYEQYF.

The gene calls are TRBV18 and TRBJ2-7; TRBD1 agrees at 8 bases. Germline V lookup: CDR1 KGHSH, CDR2 LQKENI. The CDR3 extends over 14 amino acids. V lost 2 bases and J lost 6; bases outside the gene matches: 6. In DNA form, the CDR3 reads TGTGCCAGCTCACCAATAGGACAGGGATCCGAGCAGTACTTC. Its translation: CASSPIGQGSEQYF.